The present TCR beta chain was sequenced within a study of CXCR3-negative and CXCR3-positive naive CD8 T cells. The TRB libraries of cDNA were built by UMI-labeled 5' RACE. No DNA is given; TCRdb re-called the 5' RACE reads and lists each CDR3 protein once. Its table lists 6,500 to 8,000 distinct CDR3 sequences. Sequencing used naive CXCR3- CD8+ T cells from blood. Subset noted: CD45RO-CCR7+CD27+CD95- naive CD8+ T cells lacking CXCR3 (TNR3-). This TCR came from a human donor in good health. Some clones in this sample may be carry-over from other donors' samples.

CDR3 protein: CASTEGGTSTDTQYF. The chain combines TRBV9 with TRBJ2-3; the D call from TCRdb, TRBD1, cannot be confirmed without DNA. The CDR3 totals 15 residues. The V gene's germline CDR1 is SGDLS and CDR2 YYNGEE.